A single sample is the source of the 2 T cell receptor beta chains below, sequenced in a study of shared clonotypes between healthy human individuals. TCRdb's table, derived via immunoSEQ multiplex PCR, lists solely in-frame clones and lacks some. The table has 2 million to 2.5 million clones, just under 95% seen once. Material for sequencing was naive CD4+ T cells from PBMCs. Documented subset: CD45RA+ positively selected. The receptor source for this set is a man younger than 35 in good health. Some clones in this sample may be carry-over from other donors' samples.

The count of this clone is one. The rearrangement joins TRBV28 to TRBJ2-5, with D maybe TRBD2 (7 bases). Near its end, the DNA agrees better with TRBJ2-7, so the J call may be wrong. Germline-derived CDR1 and CDR2 are MDHEN and SYDVKM. The CDR3 consists of 16 residues. CDR3 DNA: TGTGCCACCGCGAGGGGGGGAAGGCGTGGGTCCTACGAGCAGTACTTC. Translating it yields CATARGGRRGSYEQYF.

The rearrangement uses TRBV28 and TRBJ2-5; D gene uncertain. CDR3 length: 13 residues. Germline V lookup: CDR1 MDHEN, CDR2 SYDVKM. Trimming removed 5 bases at V and 3 bases at J, with 10 bases between. For the CDR3, the DNA is TGTGCCAGCAGTATCACTCGTAAAGAGACCCAGTACTTC. It yields the protein CASSITRKETQYF.